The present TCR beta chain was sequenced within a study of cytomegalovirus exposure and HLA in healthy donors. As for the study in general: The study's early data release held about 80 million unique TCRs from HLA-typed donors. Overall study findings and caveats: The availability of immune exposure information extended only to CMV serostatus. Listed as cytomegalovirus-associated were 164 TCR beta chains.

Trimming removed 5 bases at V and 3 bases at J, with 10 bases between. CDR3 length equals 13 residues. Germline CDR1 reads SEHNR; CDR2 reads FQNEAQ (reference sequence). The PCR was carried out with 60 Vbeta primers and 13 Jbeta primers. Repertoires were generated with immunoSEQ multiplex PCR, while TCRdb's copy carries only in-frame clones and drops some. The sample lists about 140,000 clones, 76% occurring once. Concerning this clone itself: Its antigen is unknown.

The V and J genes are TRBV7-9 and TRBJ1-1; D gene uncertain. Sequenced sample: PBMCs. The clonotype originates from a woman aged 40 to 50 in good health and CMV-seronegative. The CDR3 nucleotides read TGTGCCAGCAGCCGTGAGGGTTACACTGAAGCTTTCTTT. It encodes CASSREGYTEAFF.